This T cell receptor (beta chain) was captured in a study of OX40 agonist ivuxolimab in advanced cancers. About the investigation overall: The costimulatory receptor OX40 (CD134) was targeted by ivuxolimab, a fully human IgG2 agonistic monoclonal antibody. Intravenous ivuxolimab was administered to patients every 2 weeks at six dose levels: 0.01, 0.1, 0.3, 1.5, 3 and 10 mg/kg. The paper reports the monotherapy dose-escalation portion (N ≈ 50 patients) of the phase I ivuxolimab trial. Among the roughly 50 dose-escalation patients, about 19 had hepatocellular carcinoma, some 15 melanoma, 9 renal cell carcinoma and 9 head and neck cancer. Patients were allowed to have had prior anti-PD-1, anti-PD-L1 or anti-CTLA-4 therapy, and approximately 40% of the dose-escalation patients had been treated with checkpoint inhibitors. Partial responses occurred in three dose-escalation patients, of whom one had hepatocellular carcinoma and two had cutaneous melanoma. In the dose-escalation cohort, more than 75% of patients were male, and the mean age was approximately 60 years, with a range of roughly 20 to 85. The purpose of peripheral TCRbeta sequencing was to test whether ivuxolimab changed TCR sequence diversity and led to clonal T-cell expansion. The paper as a whole reports these results and caveats: After ivuxolimab, expanded clones were on average more numerous among CD8+ T cells than among CD4+ T cells. At doses of 0.1 to 3.0 mg/kg, clonal expansion of both CD4+ and CD8+ blood T cells was observed from baseline to week 6. In the 0.1-3.0 mg/kg groups, partial responders were among the patients with the lowest normalized peripheral clonal expansion, particularly in CD8+ T cells. The antigen specificity of the clonally expanded peripheral T cells was not determined. Low levels of normalized T-cell clonal expansion were also seen in some patients who did not respond.

V is pared back by 5 bases and J by 13 bases, with 27 bases lying between the germline termini. Inclusive of the bounding cysteine and phenylalanine, the CDR3 is 15 residues long. Only the CDR3 part of the read is kept: 45 bases, read in frame from the first base. The germline V gene sets CDR1 to MDHEN and CDR2 to SYDVKM. This clone is termed hyperexpanded (1% or more). Its antigen is unknown. It has no much larger one-base neighbor in the sample; base qualities were not kept. Patients with autoimmune disease history or receiving systemic immunosuppression were excluded from the trial. Peripheral blood for TCR sequencing was drawn from every dose cohort at baseline, at cycle 4 day 1 and at cycle 7 day 1. Samples were obtained from an open-label, multicenter, first-in-human phase I dose-escalation trial of ivuxolimab. Adults with locally advanced or metastatic head and neck squamous cell, hepatocellular, melanoma or renal cell carcinoma were enrolled in the trial. CD4+ and CD8+ T cells were sorted separately from peripheral blood before TCR sequencing.

Genomic DNA was extracted from sorted cells for sequencing of the TCRbeta CDR3 region. The immunoSEQ Assay was used to sequence the TCRbeta CDR3 regions. TCRdb retrieved this table from immuneACCESS and kept in-frame rearrangements only. Not all clones are present; in checked studies, unresolved V genes account for under half, and no reason is known for the remainder. This sample has about 13,000 clones in its table, and under 70% of those were observed once. The ten largest clones add up to over 20% of the sample. This TCR derives from an adult with an advanced solid tumor such as melanoma, head and neck, liver or kidney cancer. The input for sequencing was CD4+ or CD8+ T cells sorted from blood, taken in a trial of the OX40 agonist ivuxolimab. The sequence joins TRBV28 to TRBJ2-7, with an unclear D gene assignment. Read as DNA, the sequence is TGTGCCAGCAGTCCAATGCCTCCAGATACCAACGGTGGATACTTC. It codes for CASSPMPPDTNGGYF. With the rest looked up from the reference TRBV28 and TRBJ2-7 genes rather than sequenced, the full variable domain is DVKVTQSSRYLVKRTGEKVFLECVQDMDHENMFWYRQDPGLGLRLIYFSYDVKMKEKGDIPEGYSVSREKKERFSLILESASTNQTSMYLCASSPMPPDTNGGYFGPGTRLTVT.